The T cell receptor (beta chain) under discussion was sequenced for a study of radiation and T cells in renal cell carcinoma. Only in-frame clones appear in the TCRdb table, and some are missing; sequencing was by immunoSEQ multiplex PCR. The sample has roughly 150,000 clones; approximately 88% are singletons. Time point noted: blood 2 weeks post-SBRT. Treatment given: 15 Gy SBRT to primary tumor, nephrectomy 4 weeks later. V lost 4 bases and J 1 base, leaving 14 bases between the germline ends. Germline CDR1 WNHNN, CDR2 SYGVQD (reference sequence). The CDR3 contains 15 residues. Whole-study results and caveats: In blood, top tumor clones expanded by 2 weeks, shrinking by 4.

Notes on this clone: The antigen is undetermined.

The V gene is TRBV10-1, the J gene TRBJ2-7; D is possibly TRBD2 (6 bases). Sequencing was performed on blood, taken from a patient whose treatment included radiotherapy and nephrectomy. The source is a woman in her 50s with renal cell carcinoma. The CDR3 here is CASSGPGLRSYEQYF. The CDR3 DNA reads as TGCGCCAGCAGTGGACCGGGACTCAGGTCCTACGAGCAGTACTTC.